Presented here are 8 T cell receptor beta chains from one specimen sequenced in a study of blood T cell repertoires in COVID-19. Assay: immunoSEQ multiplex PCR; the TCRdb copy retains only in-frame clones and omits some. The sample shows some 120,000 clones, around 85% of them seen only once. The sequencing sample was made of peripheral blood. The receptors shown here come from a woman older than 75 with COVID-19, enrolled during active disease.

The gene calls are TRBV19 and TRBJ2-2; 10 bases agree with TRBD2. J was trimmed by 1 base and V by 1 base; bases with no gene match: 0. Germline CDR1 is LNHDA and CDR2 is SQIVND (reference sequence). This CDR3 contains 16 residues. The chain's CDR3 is CASSIGTSGNTGELFF. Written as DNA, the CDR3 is TGTGCCAGTAGTATAGGGACTAGCGGGAACACCGGGGAGCTGTTTTTT.

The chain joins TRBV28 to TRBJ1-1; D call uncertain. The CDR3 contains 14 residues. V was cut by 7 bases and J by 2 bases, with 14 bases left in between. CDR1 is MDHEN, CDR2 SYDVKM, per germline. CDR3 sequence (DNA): TGTGCCAGCAACGGTTGGCAGGCAAACACTGAAGCTTTCTTT. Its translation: CASNGWQANTEAFF.

The CDR3 coding sequence is TGTGCCAGTAGTCATGGACTCGGGAACACTGAAGCTTTCTTT. Its translation is CASSHGLGNTEAFF. The chain has TRBV19 and TRBJ1-1; D is uncertain. V lost 5 bases and J lost 1, with 11 bases in between. Per germline, CDR1 LNHDA and CDR2 SQIVND (reference sequence). The CDR3 length is 14 residues.

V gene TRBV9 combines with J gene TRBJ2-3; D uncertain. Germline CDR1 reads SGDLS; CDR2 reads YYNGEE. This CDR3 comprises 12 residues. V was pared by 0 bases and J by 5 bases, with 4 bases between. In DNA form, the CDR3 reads TGTGCCAGCAGCGTAGGACTAGATACGCAGTATTTT. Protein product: CASSVGLDTQYF.

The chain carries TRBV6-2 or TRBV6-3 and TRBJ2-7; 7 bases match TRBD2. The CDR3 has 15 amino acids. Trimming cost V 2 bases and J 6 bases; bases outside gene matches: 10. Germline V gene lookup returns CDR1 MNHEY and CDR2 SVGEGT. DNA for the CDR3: TGTGCCAGCAGTTACCACCTAGTGGGAGGGCTCGAGCAGTACTTC. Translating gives CASSYHLVGGLEQYF.

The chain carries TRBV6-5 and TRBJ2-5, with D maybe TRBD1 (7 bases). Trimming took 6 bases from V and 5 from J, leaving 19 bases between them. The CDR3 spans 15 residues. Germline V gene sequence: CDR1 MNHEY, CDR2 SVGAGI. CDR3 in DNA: TGTGCCAGCAGGTCAGGGGGTGTGGCGGGGGAGACCCAGTACTTC. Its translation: CASRSGGVAGETQYF.

The DNA of the CDR3 is TGTGCCAGCAGTTTTTCGGGTAGGAATTCACCCCTCCACTTT. Residues: CASSFSGRNSPLHF. The V and J genes are TRBV28 and TRBJ1-6; D uncertain. The CDR3 is 14 amino acids. Trimming stripped 3 bases from V and 7 bases from J, with 10 bases between. In germline, CDR1 is MDHEN, CDR2 SYDVKM.

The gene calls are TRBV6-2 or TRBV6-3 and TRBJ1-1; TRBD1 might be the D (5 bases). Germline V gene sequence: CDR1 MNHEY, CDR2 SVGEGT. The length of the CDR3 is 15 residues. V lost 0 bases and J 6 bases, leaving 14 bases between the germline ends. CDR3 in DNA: TGTGCCAGCAGTTACTCGAGTTTTGGGGGGGCTGAAGCTTTCTTT. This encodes CASSYSSFGGAEAFF.